This T cell receptor beta chain was identified during a study of blood T cell repertoires in COVID-19. Study at large: The origin of the acute and convalescent COVID-19 samples was the United States, Italy and Spain.

Sequencing used immunoSEQ multiplex PCR; TCRdb keeps in-frame clones, though not all of them. The data show 180,000 or so clones, around 82% seen once. CDR3 size: 13 residues. In germline, CDR1 is LNHDA, CDR2 SQIVND (reference sequence). Losses at the gene ends were 2 bases for V and 6 bases for J; bases not matched to a gene: 3. Sequences were obtained from peripheral blood. This sequence joins TRBV19 and TRBJ1-2; 7 bases agree with TRBD1. This TCR derives from a woman older than 75 with acute or convalescent COVID-19. CDR3 in DNA: TGTGCCAGTAGTATACAGGGGGACCATGGCTACACCTTC. Amino acid sequence: CASSIQGDHGYTF.